The clone carrying this T cell receptor (beta chain) was counted between two and nine times. TCRdb re-derived calls from the RT-PCR reads in MiXCR, one entry per CDR3 protein. The data show over 150,000 distinct CDR3 sequences, roughly 31% seen once. These data belong to a study of patients and donors after allogeneic stem cell transplantation. This CDR3 has 13 residues. Trimming removed 8 bases from V and 4 bases from J; junction bases left unmatched: 6. Per the germline V gene, CDR1 is MNHNS and CDR2 is SASEGT. The chain carries TRBV6-1 and TRBJ2-7; 9 bases are a match to TRBD2. What was sequenced was blood, either unsorted or a sorted T cell fraction (not recorded which). This receptor was taken from a human donor who was either an allogeneic HSCT recipient or a stem cell or donor lymphocyte infusion donor (not recorded which). It is not recorded whose cells these are; they may come from a transplant donor. The CDR3, as DNA: TGTGCCAGCGGACGACTAGCGGTTTACGAGCAGTACTTC. It translates to CASGRLAVYEQYF.